These 26 T cell receptor beta chains were sequenced from one sample in a study of glioma-infiltrating T cells. Using RNA template, CDR3s of TCR alpha and beta were amplified with iRepertoire arm-PCR. TCRdb reanalysed the multiplex PCR reads using MiXCR and keeps one entry per CDR3 protein. The top ten clones hold approximately 40% of a sample with some 18,000 distinct CDR3 sequences, 58% of them seen once. Sequencing used glioma tissue, nonneoplastic brain tissue, or PBMCs (not recorded which). These receptors were obtained from a human donor with low-grade glioma or glioblastoma, undergoing nonglioma brain surgery, or in good health (not recorded which).

This clonotype was seen a few times. The V and J genes are TRBV20-1 and TRBJ1-1; maybe TRBD1 (5 bases). CDR1 DFQATT and CDR2 SNEGSKA come from the germline V gene (reference sequence). V was pared by 7 bases and J by 7 bases, with 25 bases between. The CDR3 runs to 15 residues. The CDR3 protein is CSVKGLGPSVSEAFF. The CDR3 DNA reads as TGCAGTGTCAAGGGCCTGGGACCGTCGGTGAGTGAAGCTTTCTTT.

The V and J genes are TRBV6-2 or TRBV6-3 and TRBJ1-3; D gene unclear. Germline V gene data show CDR1 as MNHEY and CDR2 as SVGEGT. V shed 7 bases and J shed 4 bases, with 14 bases lying between them. This CDR3 contains 14 residues. DNA for the CDR3: TGTGCCAGCAACGAACAGAATTTCGGAAACACCATATATTTT. It encodes CASNEQNFGNTIYF.

The gene calls are TRBV18 and TRBJ1-1, with D unclear. The CDR3 contains 15 residues. Germline CDR1 is KGHSH and CDR2 is LQKENI. Trimming removed 4 bases at V and 3 bases at J, with 15 bases between. CDR3 region: CASSLRKGLDTEAFF. In nucleotides, the CDR3 is TGTGCCAGCTCACTTCGAAAGGGCTTGGACACTGAAGCTTTCTTT. The full variable domain, with the rest looked up from reference TRBV18 and TRBJ1-1, is NAGVMQNPRHLVRRRGQEARLRCSPMKGHSHVYWYRQLPEEGLKFMVYLQKENIIDESGMPKERFSAEFPKEGPSILRIQQVVRGDSAAYFCASSLRKGLDTEAFFGQGTRLTVV.

The chain joins TRBV7-2 to TRBJ1-5, with 9 nucleotides matching TRBD1. Germline assignment: CDR1 SGHTA and CDR2 FQGNSA. The CDR3 runs to 15 residues. V lost 1 base and J lost 4; bases outside the gene matches: 2. This chain's CDR3 is CASSLGDRENQPQHF. CDR3 coding DNA: TGTGCCAGCAGCTTAGGGGACAGGGAGAATCAGCCCCAGCATTTT.

This chain's CDR3 is CASSSPHRTSGKEWERTDTQYF. Written as DNA, the CDR3 is TGTGCCAGCAGCTCGCCGCACAGGACTAGCGGGAAGGAGTGGGAACGCACAGATACGCAGTATTTT. This chain connects TRBV7-2 to TRBJ2-3; TRBD2 matches at 12 bases. This CDR3 comprises 22 residues. The junction had 21 bases not matched to a gene; V was cut back by 4 bases and J by 1 base. Germline loops: CDR1 SGHTA, CDR2 FQGNSA.

This clonotype has more than one count but fewer than ten. The J gene is TRBJ2-1, the V gene TRBV20-1, with 9 bases lining up with TRBD2. The CDR3 consists of 15 residues. V lost 2 bases and J lost 0; bases outside the gene matches: 2. Germline values: CDR1 DFQATT, CDR2 SNEGSKA (reference sequence). CDR3 residues: CSARPTSGSYNEQFF. As DNA, the CDR3 is TGCAGTGCTAGACCGACTAGCGGCTCCTACAATGAGCAGTTCTTC.

The chain has TRBV3-1 and TRBJ2-2, with D possibly matching TRBD2 (5 bases). The CDR3 length is 15 residues. V was pared by 4 bases and J by 7 bases, with 16 bases between. Germline V CDR1 and CDR2: LGHDT, YNNKEL (reference sequence). The CDR3 DNA reads as TGTGCCAGCAGCCCACGAACTAGTCGGGGCGGGGAGCTGTTTTTT. This translates into CASSPRTSRGGELFF.

This chain uses TRBV6-1 with TRBJ1-5; no firm D call. V gave up 6 bases and J gave up 0 bases, with 12 bases separating them. This CDR3 comprises 15 residues. Germline-derived CDR1 and CDR2 are MNHNS and SASEGT. In DNA form, the CDR3 reads TGTGCCAGCAGACCCAGAGGAGTTAGCAATCAGCCCCAGCATTTT. Translated: CASRPRGVSNQPQHF.

The chain recombines TRBV20-1 with TRBJ2-3; 7 bases line up with TRBD1. V shed 6 bases, J shed 0 bases, and the junction held 15 bases outside the gene matches. Germline CDR1 reads DFQATT; CDR2 reads SNEGSKA (reference sequence). The CDR3 length is 17 residues. The CDR3 spells CSALAAGTVPSTDTQYF. In nucleotides, the CDR3 is TGCAGTGCCCTAGCCGCCGGGACAGTCCCTAGCACAGATACGCAGTATTTT.

V and J are TRBV6-1 and TRBJ1-6; weak D call: TRBD1 (5 bases). Germline values: CDR1 MNHNS, CDR2 SASEGT. The CDR3 runs to 13 residues. V shed 6 bases and J shed 7 bases, with 10 bases lying between them. CDR3 in DNA: TGTGCCAGCAGCCGGGGCGCAAATTCACCCCTCCACTTT. Translation gives CASSRGANSPLHF.

This clonotype was counted between two and nine times. The chain uses TRBV6-1 and TRBJ1-1; 10 positions match TRBD1. V shed 6 bases and J 4 bases; nucleotides not matched to a gene: 2. CDR1 and CDR2 from the germline V gene are MNHNS and SASEGT. The CDR3 is made up of 13 amino acids. DNA of the CDR3: TGTGCCAGCAGGTGGACAGGGGGCACTGAAGCTTTCTTT. As protein: CASRWTGGTEAFF.

The V and J genes are TRBV5-1 and TRBJ2-1; D perhaps matches TRBD1 (6 bases). CDR1 is SGHRS and CDR2 is YFSETQ in the germline V gene. The CDR3 has 15 amino acids. The V and J ends lost 0 bases and 2 bases respectively, with 9 bases between them. CDR3 protein: CASSLAGAAYNEQFF. As DNA, the CDR3 is TGCGCCAGCAGCTTGGCAGGGGCGGCCTACAATGAGCAGTTCTTC.

In its sample, this clonotype was seen once. The V call is TRBV20-1, the J call TRBJ1-5; possible D gene TRBD1, 5 bases. Trimming cost V 2 bases and J 2 bases, with 28 bases left between them. The CDR3 runs to 20 residues. CDR1 and CDR2 from the germline V gene are DFQATT and SNEGSKA (reference sequence). In DNA form, the CDR3 reads TGCAGTGCTAGACCCTCTGGGGCGGGGGTTTTCGGTTTGGGCAATCAGCCCCAGCATTTT. It specifies CSARPSGAGVFGLGNQPQHF.

Within the sample, this clonotype is medium-sized. The V gene is TRBV28, the J gene TRBJ1-2, with 9 bases aligning to TRBD1. The V gene end was trimmed by 6 bases and the J gene end by 7 bases; junction bases not matched to a gene: 6. The germline CDR1 and CDR2 sequences are MDHEN and SYDVKM. The CDR3 contains 13 residues. CDR3 loop: CASRLQGALGYTF. The CDR3 DNA reads as TGTGCCAGCAGACTACAGGGGGCTCTTGGCTACACCTTC.

The CDR3 region has the DNA TGCAGTGCTCCTCACAGGGGGCTCGTCAAGCAGTACTTC. This gives the protein CSAPHRGLVKQYF. The chain couples TRBV20-1 to TRBJ2-7, with TRBD1 identical over 9 bases. Germline V gene data show CDR1 as DFQATT and CDR2 as SNEGSKA (reference sequence). This CDR3 region has 13 residues. The trim removed 5 bases at V and 8 bases at J, leaving 10 bases unmatched.

V gene TRBV12-3 or TRBV12-4 combines with J gene TRBJ1-1, with D possibly being TRBD1 (5 bases). The CDR3 covers 13 residues. Trimming took off 5 bases at V and 0 bases at J, with 7 bases between the two ends. The DNA of the CDR3 is TGTGCCAGCAGTCAGGGCCTGAACACTGAAGCTTTCTTT. Protein product: CASSQGLNTEAFF.

This clonotype ranks as medium-sized. The V gene is TRBV6-1, the J gene TRBJ2-7; TRBD1 matches 7 bases. This CDR3 is built from 15 residues. In germline, CDR1 is MNHNS, CDR2 SASEGT. Germline trimming cut 2 bases from V and 3 bases from J; bases unmatched to any gene: 7. In DNA form, the CDR3 reads TGTGCCAGCAGTGAACCGACAGGGTACGACTACGAGCAGTACTTC. The encoded protein is CASSEPTGYDYEQYF.

Worth noting for this clonotype: Its ends do not fully match the called genes, so a read error is possible. The J gene is TRBJ1-1, the V gene TRBV27, with D possibly TRBD1 on 6 matching bases. The CDR3 covers 13 residues. The germline V gene encodes CDR1 MNHEY and CDR2 SMNVEV (reference sequence). CDR3 amino acids: CASRLGQNTEAFF. The CDR3 coding sequence is TGTGCCAGCCGTTTGGGACAGAACACTGAAGCTTTCTTT.

J is TRBJ1-5 and V is TRBV19; possibly TRBD1 for D (6 bases). Trimming removed 1 base at V and 0 bases at J, with 13 bases between. The CDR3 sequence is 17 residues long. Per the germline V gene, CDR1 is LNHDA and CDR2 is SQIVND (reference sequence). This CDR3 is CASSIGTGLDSNQPQHF. The CDR3 nucleotides are TGTGCCAGTAGTATAGGTACAGGGCTGGATAGCAATCAGCCCCAGCATTTT.

The chain recombines TRBV4-2 with TRBJ2-2; TRBD2 agrees at 10 bases. Looked up from germline, CDR1 is LGHNA and CDR2 is YNFKEQ. The length of the CDR3 is 16 residues. Germline trimming cut 5 bases from V and 3 bases from J; bases unmatched to any gene: 6. CDR3 sequence: CASSNGLAVYTGELFF. Here the CDR3 DNA reads TGTGCCAGCAGCAATGGACTAGCGGTATACACCGGGGAGCTGTTTTTT.

This chain uses TRBV20-1 with TRBJ2-3; 9 bases map to TRBD2. V was clipped by 4 bases and J by 0 bases; unmatched bases: 2. The germline CDR1 and CDR2 sequences are DFQATT and SNEGSKA (reference sequence). The CDR3 length is 14 residues. The CDR3 reads CSATSGTSTDTQYF. The CDR3, as DNA: TGCAGTGCTACTAGCGGGACTAGCACAGATACGCAGTATTTT.

V usage is TRBV6-1 and J usage is TRBJ2-7, with D unresolved. The CDR3 extends over 11 amino acids. Germline V gene data show CDR1 as MNHNS and CDR2 as SASEGT. The V gene lost 5 bases and the J gene lost 5 bases, with 7 bases spanning the gap. As DNA, the CDR3 is TGTGCCAGCAGTTCTCAGCACGAGCAGTACTTC. This gives the protein CASSSQHEQYF.

The gene calls are TRBV7-2 and TRBJ2-5; 8 bases align to TRBD1. The CDR3 covers 13 residues. CDR1 SGHTA and CDR2 FQGNSA come from the germline V gene. V lost 6 bases to trimming and J lost 5 bases; unmatched junction nucleotides: 5. The CDR3 DNA follows: TGTGCCAGCAGTTATGGGACAGGCGAGACCCAGTACTTC. This translates into CASSYGTGETQYF.

Within the sample, this clonotype is medium-sized. This sequence joins TRBV4-1 and TRBJ2-2; D unresolved. The CDR3 totals 13 residues. Germline CDR1 MGHRA, CDR2 YSYEKL. V shed 6 bases and J shed 13 bases, with 18 bases lying between them. CDR3 in DNA: TGCGCCAGCAGTCAGAAGTGGCCCGGCGGGCTGTTTTTT. This gives the protein CASSQKWPGGLFF.

In its sample, this clonotype was seen many times. This chain links TRBV18 with TRBJ1-1; unclear D gene. The CDR3 covers 15 residues. Germline CDR1 KGHSH, CDR2 LQKENI. The V end was cut by 1 base, the J end by 0 bases, with 9 bases between. CDR3 amino acids: CASSPQSEMNTEAFF. In nucleotides, the CDR3 is TGTGCCAGCTCACCACAGTCAGAAATGAACACTGAAGCTTTCTTT.

A note on this clonotype: It may be a read error: a sequence one base away is much more abundant. This sequence joins TRBV7-2 and TRBJ2-7, with D maybe TRBD1 (6 bases). The V end was cut by 4 bases, the J end by 4 bases, with 26 bases between. Germline loops: CDR1 SGHTA, CDR2 FQGNSA. There are 18 residues in the CDR3. This chain's CDR3 is CASSSPGVSLHTVYEQYF. CDR3 nucleotide sequence: TGTGCCAGCAGCTCCCCAGGGGTTTCGCTCCATACGGTTTACGAGCAGTACTTC.